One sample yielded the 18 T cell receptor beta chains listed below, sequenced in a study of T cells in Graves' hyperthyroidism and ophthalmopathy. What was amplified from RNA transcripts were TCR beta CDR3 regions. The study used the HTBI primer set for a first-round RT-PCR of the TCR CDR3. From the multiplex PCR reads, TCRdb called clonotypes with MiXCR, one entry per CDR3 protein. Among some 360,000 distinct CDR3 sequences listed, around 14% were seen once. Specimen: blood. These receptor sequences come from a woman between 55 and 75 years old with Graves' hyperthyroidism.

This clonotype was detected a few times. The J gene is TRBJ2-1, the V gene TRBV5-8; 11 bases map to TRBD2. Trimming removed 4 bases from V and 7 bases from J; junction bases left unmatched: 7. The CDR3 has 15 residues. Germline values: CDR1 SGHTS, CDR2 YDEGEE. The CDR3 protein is CASSNSGRAGNEQFF. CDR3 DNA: TGTGCCAGCAGCAATAGCGGGAGGGCCGGTAATGAGCAGTTCTTC.

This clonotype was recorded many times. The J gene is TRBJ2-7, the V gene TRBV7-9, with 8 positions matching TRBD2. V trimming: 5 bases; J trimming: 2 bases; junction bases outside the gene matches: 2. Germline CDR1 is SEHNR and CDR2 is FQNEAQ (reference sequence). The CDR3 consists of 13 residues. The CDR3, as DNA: TGTGCCAGCAGCCGTAGCGGGACCTACGAGCAGTACTTC. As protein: CASSRSGTYEQYF.

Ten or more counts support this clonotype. The CDR3 loop reads CATSDWTSGSDEQFF. The CDR3 DNA reads TGTGCCACCAGTGACTGGACTAGCGGGAGCGATGAGCAGTTCTTC. The chain uses TRBV24-1 and TRBJ2-1; 13 positions match TRBD2. The V gene end was trimmed by 4 bases and the J gene end by 8 bases; junction bases not matched to a gene: 4. The V gene's germline CDR1 is KGHDR and CDR2 SFDVKD. The CDR3 has 15 residues.

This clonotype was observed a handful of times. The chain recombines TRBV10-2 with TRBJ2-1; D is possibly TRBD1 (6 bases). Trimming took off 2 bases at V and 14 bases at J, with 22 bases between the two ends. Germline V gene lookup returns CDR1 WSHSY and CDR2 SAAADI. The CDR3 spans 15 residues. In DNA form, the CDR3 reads TGCGCCAGCAGTGAGGAGGGGGACCGGGACGGTGATAAGTTCTTC. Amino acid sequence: CASSEEGDRDGDKFF.

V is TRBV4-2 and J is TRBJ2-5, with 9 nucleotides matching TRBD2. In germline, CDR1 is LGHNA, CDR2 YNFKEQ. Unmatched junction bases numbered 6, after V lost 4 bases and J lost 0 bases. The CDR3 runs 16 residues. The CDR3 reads CASSRNSGGYQETQYF. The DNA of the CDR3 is TGTGCCAGCAGCCGCAATAGCGGGGGATACCAAGAGACCCAGTACTTC.

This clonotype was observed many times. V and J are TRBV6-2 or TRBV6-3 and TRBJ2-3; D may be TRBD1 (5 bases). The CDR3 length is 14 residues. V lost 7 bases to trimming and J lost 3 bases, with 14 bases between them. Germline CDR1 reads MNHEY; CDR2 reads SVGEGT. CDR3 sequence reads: CASTPAGRTDTQYF. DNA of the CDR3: TGTGCCAGCACCCCGGCAGGGCGGACAGATACGCAGTATTTT.

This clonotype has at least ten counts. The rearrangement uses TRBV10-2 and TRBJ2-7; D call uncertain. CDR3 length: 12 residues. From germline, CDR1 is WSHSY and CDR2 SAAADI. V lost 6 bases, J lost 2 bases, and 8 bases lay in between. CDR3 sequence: CASRGGTYEQYF. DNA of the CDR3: TGCGCCAGCAGGGGCGGAACCTACGAGCAGTACTTC.

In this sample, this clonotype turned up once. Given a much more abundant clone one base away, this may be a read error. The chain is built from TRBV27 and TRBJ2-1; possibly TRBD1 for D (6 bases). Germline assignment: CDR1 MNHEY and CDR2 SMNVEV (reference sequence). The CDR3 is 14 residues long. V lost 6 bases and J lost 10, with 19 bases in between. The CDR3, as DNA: TGTGCCAGCAGCCGCAGGGACACATCCTACGAGCAGTTCTTC. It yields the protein CASSRRDTSYEQFF.

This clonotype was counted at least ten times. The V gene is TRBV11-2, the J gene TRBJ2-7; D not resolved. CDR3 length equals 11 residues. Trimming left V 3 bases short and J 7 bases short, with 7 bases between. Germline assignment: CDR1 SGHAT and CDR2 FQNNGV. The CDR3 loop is CASSLLREQYF. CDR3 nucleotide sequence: TGTGCCAGCAGCTTGCTACGGGAGCAGTACTTC. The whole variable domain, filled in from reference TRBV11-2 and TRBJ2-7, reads EAGVAQSPRYKIIEKRQSVAFWCNPISGHATLYWYQQILGQGPKLLIQFQNNGVVDDSQLPKDRFSAERLKGVDSTLKIQPAKLEDSAVYLCASSLLREQYFGPGTRLTVT.

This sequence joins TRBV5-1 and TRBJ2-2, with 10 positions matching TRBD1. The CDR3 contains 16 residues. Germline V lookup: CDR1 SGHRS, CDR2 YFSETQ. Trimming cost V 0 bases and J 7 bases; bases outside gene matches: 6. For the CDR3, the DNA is TGCGCCAGCAGCTTGGTTGTGACAGGGGGCAACGGGGAGCTGTTTTTT. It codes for CASSLVVTGGNGELFF.

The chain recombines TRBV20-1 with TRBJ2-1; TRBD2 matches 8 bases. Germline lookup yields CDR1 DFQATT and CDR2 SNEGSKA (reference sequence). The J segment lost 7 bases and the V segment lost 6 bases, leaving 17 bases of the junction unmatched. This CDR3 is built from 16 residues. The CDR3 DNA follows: TGCAGTGCCCAACCCCTATCGGGAGGGCCTATTAATGAGCAGTTCTTC. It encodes CSAQPLSGGPINEQFF.

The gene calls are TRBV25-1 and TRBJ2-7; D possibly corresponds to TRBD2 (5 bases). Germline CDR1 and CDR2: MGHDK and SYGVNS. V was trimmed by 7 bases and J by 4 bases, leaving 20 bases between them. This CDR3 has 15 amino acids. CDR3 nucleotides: TGTGCCAGCACCGGCCTTGGAGAGGGCCGGTACGAGCAGTACTTC. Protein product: CASTGLGEGRYEQYF.

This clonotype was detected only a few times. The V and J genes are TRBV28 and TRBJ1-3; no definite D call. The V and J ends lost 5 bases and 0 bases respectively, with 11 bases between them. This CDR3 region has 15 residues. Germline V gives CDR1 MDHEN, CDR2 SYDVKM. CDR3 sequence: CASSPGLISGNTIYF. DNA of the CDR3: TGTGCCAGCAGTCCCGGACTGATCTCTGGAAACACCATATATTTT.

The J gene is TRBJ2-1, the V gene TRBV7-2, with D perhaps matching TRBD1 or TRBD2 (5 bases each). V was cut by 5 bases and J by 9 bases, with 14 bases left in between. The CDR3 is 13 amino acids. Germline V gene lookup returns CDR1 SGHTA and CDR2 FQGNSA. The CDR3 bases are TGTGCCAGCAGCAGGGGACCTAGCAGTGAGCAGTTCTTC. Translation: CASSRGPSSEQFF.

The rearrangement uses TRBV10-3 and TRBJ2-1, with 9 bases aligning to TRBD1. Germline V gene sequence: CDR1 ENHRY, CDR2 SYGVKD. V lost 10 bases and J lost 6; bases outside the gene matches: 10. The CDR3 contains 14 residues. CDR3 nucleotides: TGTGCCACTAAAACAGGGGGCGGCTCCAATGAGCAGTTCTTC. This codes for CATKTGGGSNEQFF.

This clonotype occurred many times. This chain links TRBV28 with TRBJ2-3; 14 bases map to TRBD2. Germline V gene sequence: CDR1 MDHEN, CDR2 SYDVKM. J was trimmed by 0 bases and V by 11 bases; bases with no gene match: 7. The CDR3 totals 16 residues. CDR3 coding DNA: TGTGCCGGTGGGACTAGCGGGAGAGGGAGCACAGATACGCAGTATTTT. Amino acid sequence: CAGGTSGRGSTDTQYF. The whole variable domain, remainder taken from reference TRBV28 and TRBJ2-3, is DVKVTQSSRYLVKRTGEKVFLECVQDMDHENMFWYRQDPGLGLRLIYFSYDVKMKEKGDIPEGYSVSREKKERFSLILESASTNQTSMYLCAGGTSGRGSTDTQYFGPGTRLTVL.

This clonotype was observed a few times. CDR3 amino acids: CASSPESGGAGNYGYTF. In DNA, the CDR3 is TGTGCCAGCAGCCCCGAGTCCGGCGGGGCAGGAAACTATGGCTACACCTTC. This rearrangement joins TRBV3-1 to TRBJ1-2; possible D gene TRBD1, 5 bases. This CDR3 comprises 17 residues. Germline V gene lookup returns CDR1 LGHDT and CDR2 YNNKEL (reference sequence). V was cut by 4 bases and J by 2 bases, with 20 bases left in between. Full variable domain (missing parts from reference TRBV3-1 and TRBJ1-2): DTAVSQTPKYLVTQMGNDKSIKCEQNLGHDTMYWYKQDSKKFLKIMFSYNNKELIINETVPNRFSPKSPDKAHLNLHINSLELGDSAVYFCASSPESGGAGNYGYTFGSGTRLTVV.

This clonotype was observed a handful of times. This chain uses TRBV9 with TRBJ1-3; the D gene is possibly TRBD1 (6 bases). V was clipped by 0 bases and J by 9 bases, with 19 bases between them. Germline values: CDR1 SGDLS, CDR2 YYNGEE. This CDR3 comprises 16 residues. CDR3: CASSVAGDTTRGTIYF. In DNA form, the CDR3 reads TGTGCCAGCAGCGTAGCGGGGGACACTACCCGGGGCACCATATATTTT.